One T cell receptor (beta chain) is described in this entry. Antigen: not known. These data originate in a study of response to subunit inactivated influenza vaccine. Findings of the study overall: Few new T cells, the authors suggested, are recruited by each seasonal influenza vaccination.

V lost 5 bases to trimming and J lost 1 base, with 16 bases between them. CDR3 length equals 16 residues. CDR1 and CDR2 (germline): SGHTA, FQGNSA. MiXCR was run by TCRdb on the RT-PCR reads, yielding one entry per CDR3 protein. In the table there are hundreds of thousands of distinct CDR3 sequences, around 14% of which are singletons. The source material was PBMCs from blood, sampled less than 13 days after vaccination. This receptor was identified in a man aged 45-60 years who received an inactivated influenza vaccine. V gene TRBV7-2 combines with J gene TRBJ2-3, with a possible D match to TRBD1 (5 bases). The CDR3 coding sequence is TGTGCCAGCAGCCAACTTGGTGGACAAGGCACAGATACGCAGTATTTT. Protein sequence: CASSQLGGQGTDTQYF.